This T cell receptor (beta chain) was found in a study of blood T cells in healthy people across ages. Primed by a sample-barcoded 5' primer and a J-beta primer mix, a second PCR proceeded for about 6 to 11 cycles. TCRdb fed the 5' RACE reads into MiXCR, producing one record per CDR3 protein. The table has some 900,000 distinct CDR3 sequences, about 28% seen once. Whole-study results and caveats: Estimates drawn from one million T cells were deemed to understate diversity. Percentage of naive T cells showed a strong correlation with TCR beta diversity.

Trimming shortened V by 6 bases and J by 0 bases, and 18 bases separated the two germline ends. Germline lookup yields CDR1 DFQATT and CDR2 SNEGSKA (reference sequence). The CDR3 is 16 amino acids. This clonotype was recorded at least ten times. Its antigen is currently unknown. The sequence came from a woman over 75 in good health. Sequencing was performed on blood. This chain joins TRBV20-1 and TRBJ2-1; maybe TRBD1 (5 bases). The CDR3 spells CSAQDYRQNSYNEQFF. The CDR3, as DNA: TGCAGTGCGCAGGATTATCGACAGAACTCCTACAATGAGCAGTTCTTC.